This T cell receptor (beta chain) derives from a study of T cells in Graves' hyperthyroidism and ophthalmopathy. TCR beta CDR3 regions were amplified from RNA. During a first-round RT-PCR of the TCR CDR3, the HTBI primer set was used. One entry per CDR3 protein results from TCRdb running MiXCR on the multiplex PCR reads. The data contain roughly 100,000 distinct CDR3 sequences, 45% to 50% of them singletons. The CDR3 extends over 18 amino acids. Germline V gene sequence: CDR1 LGHDT, CDR2 YNNKEL (reference sequence). J was trimmed by 5 bases and V by 4 bases; bases with no gene match: 16. The genes are TRBV3-1 and TRBJ1-1; 10 positions match TRBD1. The sequence derives from a man between 40 and 49 years old with Graves' hyperthyroidism. Sequenced sample: blood. In DNA form, the CDR3 reads TGTGCCAGCAGCCGATTTCATTACGGGACAGGGGTCAATACTGAAGCTTTCTTT. Translated: CASSRFHYGTGVNTEAFF. The full variable domain, with the rest looked up from reference TRBV3-1 and TRBJ1-1, is DTAVSQTPKYLVTQMGNDKSIKCEQNLGHDTMYWYKQDSKKFLKIMFSYNNKELIINETVPNRFSPKSPDKAHLNLHINSLELGDSAVYFCASSRFHYGTGVNTEAFFGQGTRLTVV.